This T cell receptor (beta chain) was documented in a study of T cells in women clearing cervical HPV infection. Across the whole study: Control women cleared a single incident HPV16 infection within 12 months. Case blood was drawn when the lesion was first found; control blood after infection became undetectable.

Findings and limits, study-wide: Each sample's T-cell count was unknown, possibly confounding richness. Effector/memory and HPV-specific T cells were not isolated, and association timing is unknown.

Only in-frame clones appear in the TCRdb table, and some are missing; sequencing was by immunoSEQ multiplex PCR. In all, the sample yields 20,000 to 25,000 clones. In the case of this clone: Its antigen is not identified. The CDR3 end falls 3 residues outside the read, so it is completed with the germline J gene.

The CDR3 spans 14 residues. V was shortened by 5 bases and J by 1 base, with 11 bases between the two germline ends. CDR1 is SGHTA and CDR2 is FQGNSA in the germline V gene. The receptor comes from a woman aged 18-69 years with a cervical HPV16 infection that either progressed to CIN3+ or cleared (not recorded which). V is TRBV7-2 and J is TRBJ1-1, with D maybe TRBD1 (5 bases). Sequenced input: blood buffy coat. CDR3 protein: CASSRQGSNTEAFF. The covered CDR3 bases are TGTGCCAGCAGCCGCCAGGGATCGAACACTGAA.